This entry lists 13 T cell receptor beta chains sequenced from one sample in a study of regulatory T cells in long-lasting Graves disease. The time point here: persistent/refractory GD, antithyroid drugs over 5 years with positive TRAb. PBMC-extracted RNA yielded the TCR library. To make TCR beta libraries, researchers used iRepertoire HTBI primers and Arm-PCR of CDR3 regions. TCRdb itself ran the multiplex PCR reads through MiXCR, one entry per CDR3 protein. This table holds some 340,000 distinct CDR3 sequences, roughly 25% found once. The specimen was peripheral blood mononuclear cells (PBMCs), collected when the disease was refractory, from a patient treated with antithyroid drugs. These TCRs come from a woman aged 40 to 50 with Graves disease.

This clonotype was observed at least ten times. V usage is TRBV27 and J usage is TRBJ2-7, with TRBD1 matching over 8 bases. CDR1 and CDR2 from the germline V gene are MNHEY and SMNVEV (reference sequence). V was clipped by 6 bases and J by 3 bases; unmatched bases: 16. The length of the CDR3 is 17 residues. For the CDR3, the DNA is TGTGCCAGCAGCGAGGACAGGGCCACCCATCCTGGCTACGAGCAGTACTTC. Protein: CASSEDRATHPGYEQYF.

The chain couples TRBV28 to TRBJ2-1; D is unclear. Germline V gene data show CDR1 as MDHEN and CDR2 as SYDVKM. The length of the CDR3 is 14 residues. V lost 2 bases and J lost 0, with 5 bases in between. The DNA of the CDR3 is TGTGCCAGCAGTTTAGCGAGCTCCTACAATGAGCAGTTCTTC. This encodes CASSLASSYNEQFF.

A few counts support this clonotype. The V gene is TRBV7-9, the J gene TRBJ1-5, with D unresolved. The CDR3 consists of 14 residues. Germline V gene sequence: CDR1 SEHNR, CDR2 FQNEAQ (reference sequence). V gave up 4 bases and J gave up 4 bases, with 11 bases separating them. Here the CDR3 reads CASSSGDLNQPQHF. CDR3 bases: TGTGCCAGCAGCTCGGGCGATCTTAATCAGCCCCAGCATTTT.

This clonotype has just a few counts. This chain links TRBV5-1 with TRBJ2-5; 7 bases line up with TRBD1. This CDR3 region has 15 residues. Germline-derived CDR1 and CDR2 are SGHRS and YFSETQ. J lost 2 bases, V lost 3 bases, and 7 bases had no gene match. CDR3 in DNA: TGCGCCAGCAGCTCTTTACCGGGACAGCAAGAGACCCAGTACTTC. Translation gives CASSSLPGQQETQYF.

A few counts support this clonotype. J is TRBJ1-1 and V is TRBV30, with unresolved D. This CDR3 spans 12 amino acids. CDR1 GTSNPN and CDR2 SVGIG come from the germline V gene (reference sequence). Deletions cut 5 bases from V and 0 bases from J, with 7 bases between. In DNA form, the CDR3 reads TGTGCCTGGGGACGGATGAACACTGAAGCTTTCTTT. Protein product: CAWGRMNTEAFF.

Ten or more counts support this clonotype. The chain combines TRBV20-1 with TRBJ2-4; weak D call: TRBD1 (6 bases). Germline V gene lookup returns CDR1 DFQATT and CDR2 SNEGSKA (reference sequence). Trimming left V 5 bases short and J 8 bases short, with 7 bases between. This CDR3 has 10 amino acids. The CDR3 nucleotides are TGCAGTGCTGAGGGGGACATTCAGTACTTC. Translation: CSAEGDIQYF.

This clonotype was found a few times. The rearrangement links TRBV7-9 to TRBJ2-5; 12 bases line up with TRBD2. The trim removed 5 bases at V and 2 bases at J, leaving 6 bases unmatched. The CDR3 runs 16 residues. Germline assignment: CDR1 SEHNR and CDR2 FQNEAQ (reference sequence). The CDR3 reads CASSGRTSGIQETQYF. The CDR3 DNA reads TGTGCCAGCAGCGGACGGACTAGCGGGATACAAGAGACCCAGTACTTC. Variable domain in full (rest from reference TRBV7-9 and TRBJ2-5): DTGVSQNPRHKITKRGQNVTFRCDPISEHNRLYWYRQTLGQGPEFLTYFQNEAQLEKSRLLSDRFSAERPKGSFSTLEIQRTEQGDSAMYLCASSGRTSGIQETQYFGPGTRLLVL.

There are many counts of this clonotype. The genes are TRBV28 and TRBJ2-4, with 7 bases fitting TRBD2. The CDR3 length is 18 residues. V lost 2 bases, J lost 3 bases, and 13 bases stayed unmatched. The germline V gene encodes CDR1 MDHEN and CDR2 SYDVKM. CDR3 region: CASSLRRAPREVKNIQYF. Written as DNA, the CDR3 is TGTGCCAGCAGTTTAAGGAGGGCCCCACGGGAGGTCAAAAACATTCAGTACTTC.

This clonotype was seen a few times. J is TRBJ2-7 and V is TRBV7-9; tentatively, D is TRBD1 or TRBD2 (5 bases each). The ends were cut back, 0 bases at V and 3 bases at J, with 18 bases in the middle. CDR1 and CDR2 (germline): SEHNR, FQNEAQ (reference sequence). This CDR3 has 17 amino acids. Here the CDR3 DNA reads TGTGCCAGCAGCTTAGCGCGTGGGACCAGATATCACTACGAGCAGTACTTC. This translates into CASSLARGTRYHYEQYF. The variable domain in full, completed from reference TRBV7-9 and TRBJ2-7, reads DTGVSQNPRHKITKRGQNVTFRCDPISEHNRLYWYRQTLGQGPEFLTYFQNEAQLEKSRLLSDRFSAERPKGSFSTLEIQRTEQGDSAMYLCASSLARGTRYHYEQYFGPGTRLTVT.

This clonotype appeared a few times. J is TRBJ1-5 and V is TRBV6-1, with 7 nucleotides matching TRBD1. This CDR3 contains 15 residues. V dropped 7 bases and J dropped 4; count of bases not matched to a gene: 10. Germline V gene lookup returns CDR1 MNHNS and CDR2 SASEGT. The CDR3 region is CASTQAGGGNQPQHF. CDR3 DNA: TGTGCCAGCACCCAGGCAGGGGGAGGGAATCAGCCCCAGCATTTT.

This clonotype came up a few times. The chain carries TRBV20-1 and TRBJ1-5; 10 nucleotides align to TRBD1. CDR3 length equals 13 residues. Germline loops: CDR1 DFQATT, CDR2 SNEGSKA (reference sequence). V trimming: 5 bases; J trimming: 5 bases; junction bases outside the gene matches: 3. The DNA for the CDR3 is TGCAGTGCTGCCGGGACAGGGGATCAGCCCCAGCATTTT. Amino acid sequence: CSAAGTGDQPQHF.

Many counts were recorded for this clonotype. The chain joins TRBV28 to TRBJ1-1; the match to TRBD1 covers 8 bases. CDR1 and CDR2 from the germline V gene are MDHEN and SYDVKM. The CDR3 runs to 13 residues. V dropped 6 bases and J dropped 5; count of bases not matched to a gene: 5. The CDR3 sequence: CASSSRGLTEAFF. CDR3 bases: TGTGCCAGCAGCAGCAGGGGGCTTACTGAAGCTTTCTTT.

CDR3 sequence: CSASHPGLAGGFRTFLKNTGELFF. CDR3 bases: TGCAGTGCTAGCCATCCGGGACTAGCGGGAGGGTTTCGAACCTTTCTGAAGAACACCGGGGAGCTGTTTTTT. This chain connects TRBV20-1 to TRBJ2-2; 16 positions agree with TRBD2. With 3 bases clipped from V and 1 base from J, the junction kept 23 bases outside the gene matches. This CDR3 region has 24 residues. CDR1 DFQATT and CDR2 SNEGSKA come from the germline V gene (reference sequence).